This T cell receptor (beta chain) is from a study of identical twins. Findings of the study overall: High-abundance cord blood beta clonotypes had fewer insertions; memory repertoires showed none. Conclusions leaned on cross-sectional statistical analysis and did not track the same donors over time. Out-of-frame TCR alpha sharing observed in monozygotic twins exceeded model estimates. Researchers reported excess low generation probability among twin-shared out-of-frame alpha sequences.

MiXCR was run by TCRdb on the 5' RACE reads, yielding one entry per CDR3 protein. This table has hundreds of thousands of distinct CDR3 sequences, around 6% appearing once. Concerning this clonotype: As yet, its antigen is unknown. A much larger clone is a single base away; this may be a read error. The conserved final phenylalanine or tryptophan is absent from the CDR3, which likely points to a read error.

Sequencing input: naive T cells sorted from blood. The sequence was collected from a man younger than 35 in good health.

This CDR3 is CASSIDRETQYS. CDR3 coding DNA: TGTGCCAGCAGCATCGACAGGGAAACGCAGTATTCT. The chain combines TRBV7-2 with TRBJ2-3; 7 positions agree with TRBD1. Per germline, CDR1 SGHTA and CDR2 FQGNSA. The CDR3 is made up of 12 amino acids. V lost 5 bases to trimming and J lost 9 bases; unmatched junction nucleotides: 5.